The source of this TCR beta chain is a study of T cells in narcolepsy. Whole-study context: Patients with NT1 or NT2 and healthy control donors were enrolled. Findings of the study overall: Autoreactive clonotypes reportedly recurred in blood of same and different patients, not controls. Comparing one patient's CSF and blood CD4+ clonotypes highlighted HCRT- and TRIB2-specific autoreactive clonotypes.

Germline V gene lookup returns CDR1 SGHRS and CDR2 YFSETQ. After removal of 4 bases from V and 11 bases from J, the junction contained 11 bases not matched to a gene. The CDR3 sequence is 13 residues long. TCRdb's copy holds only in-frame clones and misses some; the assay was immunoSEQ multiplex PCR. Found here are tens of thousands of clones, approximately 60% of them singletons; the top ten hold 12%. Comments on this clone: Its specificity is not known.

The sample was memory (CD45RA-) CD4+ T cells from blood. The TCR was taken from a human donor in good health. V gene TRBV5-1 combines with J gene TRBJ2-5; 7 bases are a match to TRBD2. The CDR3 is CASSPRPGGEQYF. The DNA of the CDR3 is TGCGCCAGCAGCCCCCGGCCTGGGGGGGAGCAGTACTTC.